This T cell receptor (beta chain) was identified in a study of CXCR3-negative and CXCR3-positive naive CD8 T cells. Study-wide results and caveats: The TRB CDR3s that CXCR3-positive naive cells carried were more hydrophobic than those of CXCR3-negative naive cells.

Worth noting for this clonotype: What it binds is unknown.

This CDR3 has 14 amino acids. TRB cDNA libraries were made by UMI-labeled 5' RACE. No DNA is given; TCRdb re-called the 5' RACE reads and lists each CDR3 protein once. In total, the table holds some 130,000 distinct CDR3 sequences. Triplicate approximately 320,000-cell sorts were made of each CD8+ T cell subset. This sequence originates from a human donor in good health. Some clones in this sample may be carry-over from other donors' samples. The J gene is TRBJ2-3, the V gene TRBV12-3 or TRBV12-4; the D call of TRBD2 rests on TCRdb alone, since no DNA is present to check it. The specimen sequenced was naive CXCR3+ CD8+ T cells from blood. As for subset: CD45RO-CCR7+CD27+CD95- naive CD8+ T cells expressing CXCR3 (TNR3+). CDR3 loop: CASSLASSTDTQYF.